This is a list of T cell receptor beta chains from one sample in a study of vaccination and CD4 T cells after COVID-19. TCRdb reanalysed the PCR reads using MiXCR and keeps one entry per CDR3 protein. Counted here are about 15,000 distinct CDR3 sequences, 55% to 80% occurring once; the ten biggest clones make up roughly 6.2%. Their specific antigens are unknown. What was sequenced was CD4+ T cells from blood, cultured in vitro. All receptors derive from a human donor who had recovered from COVID-19. CDR3s include the opening cysteine and the closing phenylalanine or tryptophan. The D gene is left open where the match is weak. Expanded clones get a size class; other rows say once, few or many, or leave the size out.

j_call d_call v_call clone_size cdr3_nt cdr3_aa
TRBJ1-2 . TRBV14 . TGTGCCAGCAGCCTCTACCTAGGCCCGGGCCTAGACTATGGCTACACCTTC CASSLYLGPGLDYGYTF
TRBJ2-7 TRBD2 TRBV5-1 once TGCGCCAGCAGCCCGGGGGGGGGGACTCTATCCTACGAGCAGTACTTC CASSPGGGTLSYEQYF
TRBJ2-3 TRBD2 TRBV20-1 . TGCAGTGCTCTAACTAGCGGGAGCACAGATACGCAGTATTTT CSALTSGSTDTQYF
TRBJ2-3 . TRBV7-6 few TGTGCCAGCAGCTCCGTTAGCACAGATACGCAGTATTTT CASSSVSTDTQYF
TRBJ1-5 TRBD1 TRBV7-2 few TGTGCCAGCAGCTTATATGGGGACAGTTCTCAGCCCCAGCATTTT CASSLYGDSSQPQHF
TRBJ2-7 TRBD2 TRBV12-3/TRBV12-4 . TGTGCCAGCAGTGCCAGCGGGACGCTTTCAGTGCAGTACTTC CASSASGTLSVQYF
TRBJ2-3 . TRBV7-9 . TGTGCCAGCAGCTTACTTTGGACGGGTAGCACAGATACGCAGTATTTT CASSLLWTGSTDTQYF
TRBJ2-7 . TRBV6-2/TRBV6-3 . TGTGCCAGCAGTCAGGACCCGTCGGGGGCATACGAGCAGTACTTC CASSQDPSGAYEQYF
TRBJ1-2 . TRBV20-1 . TGCAGCTCTATGCCCCCCGGAGACTATGGCTACACCTTC CSSMPPGDYGYTF
TRBJ1-5 . TRBV7-2 . TGTGCCAGCAGCTTAGGAGGGGCCGGTGGTCAGCCCCAGCATTTT CASSLGGAGGQPQHF
TRBJ1-2 . TRBV12-3/TRBV12-4 . TGTGCCAGCAGTTTGGCCGGGGCCGAGGGTGGCTACACCTTC CASSLAGAEGGYTF
TRBJ1-1 . TRBV20-1 large TGCAGTGCTAGGGTACCGGTGGGCCGGAACACTGAAGCTTTCTTT CSARVPVGRNTEAFF
TRBJ1-5 TRBD1 TRBV20-1 few TGCAGTGCTAGTCGGGGGACAGGGAGGAATCAGCCCCAGCATTTT CSASRGTGRNQPQHF
TRBJ1-2 . TRBV24-1 few TGTGCCACCAGTGACGGGACACTCCGCTATGGCTACACCTTC CATSDGTLRYGYTF
TRBJ1-4 . TRBV6-1 few TGTGCCAGCAGGTTACAGGGCTGGAATGAAAAACTGTTTTTT CASRLQGWNEKLFF
TRBJ2-6 . TRBV4-3 . TGCGCCAGCAGCCAAGATGAGCGGACCTCTGGGGCCAACGTCCTGACTTTC CASSQDERTSGANVLTF
TRBJ1-5 . TRBV24-1 few TGTGCCACCAGTGATTTGCTTGATCAGCCCCAGCATTTT CATSDLLDQPQHF
TRBJ2-7 TRBD2 TRBV19 . TGTGCCAGTAGTTTTGTCTCAAGCGGGAGGCCCCGAGCCTACGAGCAGTACTTC CASSFVSSGRPRAYEQYF
TRBJ1-1 . TRBV30 . TGTGCCTGGAGTGTAGTTGGGAACACTGAAGCTTTCTTT CAWSVVGNTEAFF
TRBJ1-6 . TRBV20-1 . TGCAGTGCGAGGGACACTTATAATTCACCCCTCCACTTT CSARDTYNSPLHF
TRBJ1-2 TRBD1 TRBV2 . TGTGCCAGCAGTCAGGGACAGGGTGGAGACTATGGCTACACCTTC CASSQGQGGDYGYTF
TRBJ1-1 . TRBV12-3/TRBV12-4 . TGTGCCAGCACCTTCGGTACAGGTCGCCCTGTTGAAGCTTTCTTT CASTFGTGRPVEAFF
TRBJ1-2 . TRBV15 few TGTGCCACCAGCAGAGAGGCCCAAATCGGGGGCTACACCTTC CATSREAQIGGYTF
TRBJ1-1 . TRBV27 . TGTGCCAGCAGCTTCGCAGCGGGGGGGGATACTGAAGCTTTCTTT CASSFAAGGDTEAFF
TRBJ2-3 . TRBV7-8 . TGTGCCAGCAGCTTAGCGGTAGATACGCAGTATTTT CASSLAVDTQYF
TRBJ1-1 . TRBV27 few TGTGCCAGCAGTCCCGGGGACTCTCTGAGGGCTTTCTTT CASSPGDSLRAFF
TRBJ2-3 . TRBV19 once TGTGCCAGTAGTATTTCCCTGACAGAAGATACGCAGTATTTT CASSISLTEDTQYF
TRBJ1-1 . TRBV5-1 . TGCGCCAGCAGCTTGGGGTCGCCGAACACTGAAGCTTTCTTT CASSLGSPNTEAFF
TRBJ2-3 . TRBV19 . TGTGCCAGTAGTCTCTGGGGGGAAAGGATAGATACGCAGTATTTT CASSLWGERIDTQYF
TRBJ2-2 . TRBV28 . TGTGCCAGCAGTTTAACTTCAGGGGCCACCGGGGAGCTGTTTTTT CASSLTSGATGELFF
TRBJ2-5 . TRBV11-2 once TGTGCCAGCAGCTTAGGCGCCCAAGAGACCCAGTACTTC CASSLGAQETQYF
TRBJ2-7 . TRBV20-1 . TGCAGTGCTAGACGTCTCCGGACAGCGGAGAACAAATACGAGCAGTACTTC CSARRLRTAENKYEQYF
TRBJ2-7 TRBD2 TRBV7-2 . TGTGCCAGCACCCCACTAGCGGGAGACGAGCAGTACTTC CASTPLAGDEQYF
TRBJ1-1 . TRBV2 . TGTGCCAGCTGTCAGGCCATGAACACTGAAGCTTTCTTT CASCQAMNTEAFF
TRBJ2-4 . TRBV7-6 once TGTGCCAGCAGCGCATCACCCGGGGCCTCCTCTAATATTCAGTACTTC CASSASPGASSNIQYF
TRBJ1-2 . TRBV12-3/TRBV12-4 few TGTGCCAGCAGTGACTTGACTGTAAAACTCGGCGTCGATGGCTACACCTTC CASSDLTVKLGVDGYTF
TRBJ2-5 . TRBV6-1 . TGTGCCGTAGCCAGGGAATTCGGCGAGACCCAGTACTTC CAVAREFGETQYF
TRBJ1-5 . TRBV20-1 . TGCAGTGCTAGAGTTGACAGCCATAGCAATCAGCCCCAGCATTTT CSARVDSHSNQPQHF